The entry that follows covers one TCR beta chain sequence. Researchers ran the PCR with 60 Vbeta and 13 Jbeta primers. Libraries were prepared by immunoSEQ multiplex PCR; TCRdb keeps only in-frame clonotypes and omits some of them. The data hold roughly 160,000 clones, with almost 80% observed a single time. The data were taken from a study of cytomegalovirus exposure and HLA in healthy donors. Trimming left V 5 bases short and J 3 bases short, with 14 bases between. CDR1 is MDHEN and CDR2 is SYDVKM in the germline V gene. The CDR3 has 15 residues. The TCR comes from a man between 25 and 39 years old in good health and CMV-seronegative. Source material: PBMCs. The J gene is TRBJ1-5, the V gene TRBV28; maybe TRBD1 (6 bases). CDR3 nucleotides: TGTGCCAGCAGTCTAGTGCGACAGGACAATCAGCCCCAGCATTTT. Protein sequence: CASSLVRQDNQPQHF.